Listed below are T cell receptor beta chains from one sample, sequenced in a study of vaccination and CD4 T cells after COVID-19. Their recognized antigens are unknown. TCRdb reprocessed the PCR reads with MiXCR, giving one entry per CDR3 protein. The repertoire holds some 12,000 distinct CDR3 sequences, approximately 60% seen once, with around 10% in the top ten. The specimen comprised CD4+ T cells from blood, cultured in vitro, sampled before SARS-CoV-2 vaccination. The receptor set was obtained from a human donor who had recovered from COVID-19. The CDR3 runs from the conserved cysteine through the conserved F or W. Each record gives: V gene, CDR3 length, D gene, clone size, J gene, CDR3 protein, CDR3 DNA. The D gene is left open where the match is weak. Some rows mark clone size as missing; the rest say once, few, many or name a class of expanded clone.

TRBV15	15	TRBD2	few	TRBJ2-1	CATSRRLAGDNEQFF	TGTGCCACCAGCAGAAGACTAGCGGGGGACAATGAGCAGTTCTTC
TRBV20-1	13	NA	once	TRBJ1-4	CSAMGVLNEKLFF	TGCAGTGCTATGGGGGTCCTTAATGAAAAACTGTTTTTT
TRBV20-1	15	NA	NA	TRBJ2-4	CSARDRVIAKNIQYF	TGCAGTGCTAGAGACAGGGTGATAGCCAAAAACATTCAGTACTTC
TRBV21-1	15	NA	NA	TRBJ1-2	CASTRTPRQAVGYTF	TGTGCCAGCACCCGAACTCCGAGACAGGCGGTTGGCTACACCTTC
TRBV20-1	13	TRBD1	NA	TRBJ1-1	CSARPTGRTEAFF	TGCAGTGCTAGACCGACAGGGCGTACTGAAGCTTTCTTT
TRBV20-1	14	NA	NA	TRBJ2-7	CSARYDARSYEQYF	TGCAGTGCTAGGTACGATGCGAGATCCTACGAGCAGTACTTC
TRBV4-1	17	TRBD2	NA	TRBJ2-3	CASSQRTSGGLGDTQYF	TGCGCCAGCAGCCAAAGGACTAGCGGGGGATTGGGAGATACGCAGTATTTT
TRBV27	15	NA	NA	TRBJ1-4	CASSRNRADNEKLFF	TGTGCCAGCAGCAGGAACAGGGCCGACAATGAAAAACTGTTTTTT
TRBV2	11	NA	medium-sized	TRBJ2-5	CASRVGETQYF	TGTGCCAGCAGGGTAGGGGAGACCCAGTACTTC
TRBV19	16	NA	NA	TRBJ1-5	CASSIRGIAEGQPQHF	TGTGCCAGTAGTATACGAGGGATAGCAGAGGGTCAGCCCCAGCATTTT
TRBV29-1	12	TRBD1	NA	TRBJ1-2	CSVATGGSGYTF	TGCAGCGTTGCGACAGGGGGCTCTGGCTACACCTTC
TRBV7-9	13	NA	NA	TRBJ1-1	CASSLIKTPEAFF	TGTGCCAGCAGCTTAATTAAGACACCTGAAGCTTTCTTT
TRBV7-3	16	NA	few	TRBJ1-2	CASSNTLGAISYGYTF	TGTGCCAGCAGCAATACATTAGGAGCGATCAGCTATGGCTACACCTTC
TRBV20-1	15	TRBD2	NA	TRBJ2-1	CSASKLAGTYNEQFF	TGCAGTGCTAGTAAGCTAGCGGGTACTTACAATGAGCAGTTCTTC
TRBV30	13	NA	NA	TRBJ2-1	CAWGALDFNEQFF	TGTGCCTGGGGCGCCTTAGATTTCAATGAGCAGTTCTTC
TRBV27	16	TRBD2	NA	TRBJ2-1	CASSLFPSGSFYEQFF	TGTGCCAGCAGTTTATTTCCTAGCGGGAGTTTCTATGAGCAGTTCTTC
TRBV7-8	16	NA	NA	TRBJ1-2	CASSFRVPRLGYGYTF	TGTGCCAGCAGCTTTCGAGTGCCTAGGTTAGGCTATGGTTACACCTTC
TRBV20-1	14	NA	few	TRBJ2-3	CSARRDSRTDTQYF	TGCAGTGCTAGGCGGGACTCCAGGACAGATACGCAGTATTTT